Listed here are 2 T cell receptor beta chains from one sample, sequenced in a study of siplizumab effects on memory and regulatory T cells. Using immunoSEQ multiplex PCR, the repertoire was profiled, and TCRdb retains in-frame clones only, with some absent. The sample holds approximately 97,000 clones, 80% to 95% seen once. The sequenced sample consisted of CD4+ T cells sorted from blood. The receptors shown here come from a human donor in good health.

The gene calls are TRBV5-1 and TRBJ2-2; no clear D. The CDR3 covers 16 residues. V gave up 0 bases and J gave up 6 bases, with 15 bases separating them. Germline V gene sequence: CDR1 SGHRS, CDR2 YFSETQ. The CDR3 DNA reads TGCGCCAGCAGCTTGGTTTCCGGATATCAGGCCGGGGAGCTGTTTTTT. Its protein product is CASSLVSGYQAGELFF. The variable domain in full, with the rest retrieved from reference TRBV5-1 and TRBJ2-2, is KAGVTQTPRYLIKTRGQQVTLSCSPISGHRSVSWYQQTPGQGLQFLFEYFSETQRNKGNFPGRFSGRQFSNSRSEMNVSTLELGDSALYLCASSLVSGYQAGELFFGEGSRLTVL.

The CDR3 bases are TGTGCCAGCAGTGAAGGTGGCGGGTCCTACAATGAGCAGTTCTTC. Protein sequence: CASSEGGGSYNEQFF. The V call is TRBV6-1, the J call TRBJ2-1; D might be TRBD2 (5 bases). Germline CDR1 and CDR2: MNHNS and SASEGT. The CDR3 totals 15 residues. Trimming took off 1 base at V and 1 base at J, with 8 bases between the two ends.